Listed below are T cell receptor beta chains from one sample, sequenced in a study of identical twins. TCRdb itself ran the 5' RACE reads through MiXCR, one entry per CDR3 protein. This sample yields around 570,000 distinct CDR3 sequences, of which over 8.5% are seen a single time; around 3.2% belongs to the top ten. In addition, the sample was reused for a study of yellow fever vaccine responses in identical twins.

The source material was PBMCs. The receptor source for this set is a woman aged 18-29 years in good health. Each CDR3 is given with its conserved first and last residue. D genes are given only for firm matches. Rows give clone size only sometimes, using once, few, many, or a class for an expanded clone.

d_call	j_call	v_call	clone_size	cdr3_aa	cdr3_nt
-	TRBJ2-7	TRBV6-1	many	CASQGRRGAYEQYF	TGTGCCAGCCAAGGAAGGCGGGGTGCCTACGAGCAGTACTTC
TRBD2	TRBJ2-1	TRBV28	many	CASTAWGTSGSNEQFF	TGTGCCAGCACCGCGTGGGGGACTAGCGGGAGCAATGAGCAGTTCTTC
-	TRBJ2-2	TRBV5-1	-	CASWALATGELFF	TGCGCCAGTTGGGCCCTCGCCACCGGGGAGCTGTTTTTT
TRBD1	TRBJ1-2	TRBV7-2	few	CASSRGTGEEGGYGYTF	TGTGCCAGCAGCCGTGGGACAGGGGAGGAAGGTGGCTATGGCTACACCTTC
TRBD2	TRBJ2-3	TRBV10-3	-	CAISRTSGPSTDTQYF	TGTGCCATCAGTCGGACTAGCGGCCCTAGCACAGATACGCAGTATTTT
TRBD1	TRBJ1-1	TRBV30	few	CAWSSGQMNTEAFF	TGTGCCTGGAGTTCGGGACAGATGAACACTGAAGCTTTCTTT
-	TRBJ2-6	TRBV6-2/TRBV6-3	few	CASSFHTQLSGANVLTF	TGTGCCAGCAGTTTCCATACGCAGCTCTCTGGGGCCAACGTCCTGACTTTC
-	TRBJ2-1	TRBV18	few	CASSPLRGVNEQFF	TGTGCCAGCTCACCACTCAGGGGGGTCAATGAGCAGTTCTTC
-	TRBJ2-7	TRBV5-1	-	CASKEGPQWVEQYF	TGCGCCAGCAAGGAGGGACCCCAATGGGTAGAGCAGTACTTC
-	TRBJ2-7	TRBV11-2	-	CASARAEGLYEQYF	TGTGCCAGCGCCCGGGCGGAGGGACTTTACGAGCAGTACTTC
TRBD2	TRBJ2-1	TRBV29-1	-	CSVESPSGSLAGFF	TGCAGCGTTGAATCGCCTAGCGGGAGCCTAGCCGGGTTCTTC
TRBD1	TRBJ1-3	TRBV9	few	CASSVGTAGAGNTIYF	TGTGCCAGCAGCGTGGGGACAGCCGGAGCGGGAAACACCATATATTTT
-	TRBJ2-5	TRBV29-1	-	CSVVRSQLQETQYF	TGCAGCGTTGTTCGTTCACAGCTCCAAGAGACCCAGTACTTC
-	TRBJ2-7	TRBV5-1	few	CASSFEPTSYEQYF	TGCGCCAGCAGCTTTGAGCCAACCTCGTACGAGCAGTACTTC
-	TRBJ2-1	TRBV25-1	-	CASRGRNEQFF	TGTGCCAGCAGGGGGAGAAATGAGCAGTTCTTC
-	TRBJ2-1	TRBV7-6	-	CASSLAPGGESDNEQFF	TGTGCCAGCAGCTTAGCCCCCGGGGGTGAAAGTGACAATGAGCAGTTCTTC
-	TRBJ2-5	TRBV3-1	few	CASSQDTSQETQYF	TGTGCCAGCAGCCAAGATACAAGCCAAGAGACCCAGTACTTC
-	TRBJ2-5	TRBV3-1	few	CASSHSYSQETQYF	TGTGCCAGCAGCCATTCCTACTCCCAAGAGACCCAGTACTTC
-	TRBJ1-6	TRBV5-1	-	CASSLGQSYNSPLHF	TGCGCCAGCAGCTTGGGACAGTCCTATAATTCACCCCTCCACTTT
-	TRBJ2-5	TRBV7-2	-	CASSFGQLGTQYF	TGTGCCAGCAGCTTCGGACAGTTAGGGACCCAGTACTTC
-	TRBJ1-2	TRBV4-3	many	CASSQDRRPGVFGYTF	TGCGCCAGCAGCCAAGATCGGAGGCCAGGGGTTTTTGGCTACACCTTC
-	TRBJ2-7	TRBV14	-	CASSSIETGQEGEQYF	TGTGCCAGCAGCTCCATCGAGACCGGACAGGAGGGCGAGCAGTACTTC
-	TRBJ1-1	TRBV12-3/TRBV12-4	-	CASTAQLNTEAFF	TGTGCCAGCACCGCCCAGCTGAACACTGAAGCTTTCTTT
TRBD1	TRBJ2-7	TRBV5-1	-	CASSLVDRGFYEQYF	TGCGCCAGCAGCTTGGTGGACAGGGGGTTCTACGAGCAGTACTTC
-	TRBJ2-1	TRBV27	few	CASSLAGVGDEQFF	TGTGCCAGCAGTTTAGCTGGGGTCGGCGATGAGCAGTTCTTC
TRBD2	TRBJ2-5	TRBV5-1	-	CASRETSGGSETQYF	TGCGCCAGCAGAGAGACTAGCGGGGGATCGGAGACCCAGTACTTC